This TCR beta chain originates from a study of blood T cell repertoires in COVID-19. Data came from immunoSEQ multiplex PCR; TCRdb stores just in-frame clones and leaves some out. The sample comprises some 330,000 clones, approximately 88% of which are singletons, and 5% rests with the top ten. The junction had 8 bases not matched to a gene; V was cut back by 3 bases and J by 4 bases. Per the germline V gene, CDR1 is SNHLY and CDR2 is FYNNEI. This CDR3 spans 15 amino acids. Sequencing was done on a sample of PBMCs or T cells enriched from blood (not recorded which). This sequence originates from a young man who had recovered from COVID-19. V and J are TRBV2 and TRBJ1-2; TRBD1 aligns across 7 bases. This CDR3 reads CASSDEGGRGYGYTF. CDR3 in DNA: TGTGCCAGCAGTGATGAAGGGGGCCGGGGCTATGGCTACACCTTC. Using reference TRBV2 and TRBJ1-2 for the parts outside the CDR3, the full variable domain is EPEVTQTPSHQVTQMGQEVILRCVPISNHLYFYWYRQILGQKVEFLVSFYNNEISEKSEIFDDQFSVERPDGSNFTLKIRSTKLEDSAMYFCASSDEGGRGYGYTFGSGTRLTVV.